One TCR beta chain is described in this entry. The CDR3 runs 15 residues. In germline, CDR1 is SGHNT, CDR2 YYREEE (reference sequence). The germline V and J ends were trimmed by 0 bases and 6 bases, with 14 bases remaining between them. The data were taken from a study of blood T cell repertoires in COVID-19. Only in-frame clones appear in the TCRdb table, and some are missing; sequencing was by immunoSEQ multiplex PCR. The sample shows roughly 460,000 clones, around nine tenths of them seen only once. Sequencing was performed on peripheral blood. This clonotype was sampled from a man aged 18 to 29 with COVID-19, enrolled during active disease. V usage is TRBV5-4 and J usage is TRBJ2-3; D may be TRBD1 (6 bases). The CDR3 region is CASSLGWGPEDTQYF. In DNA, the CDR3 is TGTGCCAGCAGCTTGGGATGGGGGCCGGAGGATACGCAGTATTTT. Full variable domain (missing parts from reference TRBV5-4 and TRBJ2-3): ETGVTQSPTHLIKTRGQQVTLRCSSQSGHNTVSWYQQALGQGPQFIFQYYREEENGRGNFPPRFSGLQFPNYSSELNVNALELDDSALYLCASSLGWGPEDTQYFGPGTRLTVL.